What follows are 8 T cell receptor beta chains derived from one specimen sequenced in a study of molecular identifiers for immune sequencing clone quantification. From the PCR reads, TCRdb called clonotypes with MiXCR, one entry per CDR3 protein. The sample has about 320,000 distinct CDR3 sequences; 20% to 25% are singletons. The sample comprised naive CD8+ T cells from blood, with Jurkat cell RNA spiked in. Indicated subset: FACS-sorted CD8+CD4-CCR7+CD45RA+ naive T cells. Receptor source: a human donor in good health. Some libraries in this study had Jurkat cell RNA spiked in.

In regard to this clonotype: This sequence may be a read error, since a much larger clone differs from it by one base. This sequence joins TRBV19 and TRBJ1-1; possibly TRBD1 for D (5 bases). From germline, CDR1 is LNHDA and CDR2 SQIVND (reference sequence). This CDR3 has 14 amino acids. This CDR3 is CASSIAGGVTEASF. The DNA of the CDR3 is TGTGCCAGTAGTATAGCGGGGGGGGTCACTGAAGCTTCCTTT. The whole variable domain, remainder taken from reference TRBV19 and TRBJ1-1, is DGGITQSPKYLFRKEGQNVTLSCEQNLNHDAMYWYRQDPGQGLRLIYYSQIVNDFQKGDIAEGYSVSREKKESFPLTVTSAQKNPTAFYLCASSIAGGVTEASFGQGTRLTVV.

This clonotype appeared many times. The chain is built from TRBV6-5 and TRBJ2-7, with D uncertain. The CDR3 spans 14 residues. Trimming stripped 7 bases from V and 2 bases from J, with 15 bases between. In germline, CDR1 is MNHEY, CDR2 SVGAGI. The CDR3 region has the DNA TGTGCCAGCAAACCCTCGTCGGGTCCCTACGAGCAGTACTTC. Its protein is CASKPSSGPYEQYF.

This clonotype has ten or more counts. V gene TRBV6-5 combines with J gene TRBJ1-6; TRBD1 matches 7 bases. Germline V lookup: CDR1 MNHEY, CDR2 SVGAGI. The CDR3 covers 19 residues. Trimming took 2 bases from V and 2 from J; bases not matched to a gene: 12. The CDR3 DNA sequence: TGTGCCAGCAGTTACGGCGGTGGGACAGCGAACACCTATAATTCACCCCTCCACTTT. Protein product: CASSYGGGTANTYNSPLHF.

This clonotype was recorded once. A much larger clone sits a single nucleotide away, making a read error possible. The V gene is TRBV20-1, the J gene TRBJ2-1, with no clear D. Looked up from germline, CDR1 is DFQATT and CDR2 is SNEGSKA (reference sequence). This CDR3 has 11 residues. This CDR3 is CGADPYNEQFF. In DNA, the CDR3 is TGCGGTGCGGATCCTTACAATGAGCAGTTCTTC.

The CDR3 reads CASTGPSWRNYNEQFF. The CDR3 DNA reads as TGTGCCAGCACCGGCCCCTCCTGGAGAAATTACAATGAGCAGTTCTTC. The rearrangement joins TRBV7-9 to TRBJ2-1; D is ambiguous. This CDR3 region has 16 residues. The germline CDR1 and CDR2 sequences are SEHNR and FQNEAQ (reference sequence). Trimming shortened V by 7 bases and J by 4 bases, and 20 bases separated the two germline ends.

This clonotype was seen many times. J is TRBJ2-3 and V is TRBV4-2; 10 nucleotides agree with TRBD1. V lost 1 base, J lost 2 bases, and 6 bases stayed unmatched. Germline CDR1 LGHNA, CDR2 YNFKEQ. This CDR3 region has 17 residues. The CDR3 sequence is CASSQAGTGVFTDTQYF. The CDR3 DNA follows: TGTGCCAGCAGCCAAGCGGGGACAGGGGTCTTCACAGATACGCAGTATTTT.

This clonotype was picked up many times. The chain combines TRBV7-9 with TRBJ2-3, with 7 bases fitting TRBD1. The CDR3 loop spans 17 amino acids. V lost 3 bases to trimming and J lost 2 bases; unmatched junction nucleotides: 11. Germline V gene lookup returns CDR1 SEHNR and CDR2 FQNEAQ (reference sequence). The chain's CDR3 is CASSFRPGQTYTDTQYF. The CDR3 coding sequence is TGTGCCAGCAGCTTCCGCCCGGGACAGACATACACAGATACGCAGTATTTT. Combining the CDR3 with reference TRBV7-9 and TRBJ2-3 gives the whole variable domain DTGVSQNPRHKITKRGQNVTFRCDPISEHNRLYWYRQTLGQGPEFLTYFQNEAQLEKSRLLSDRFSAERPKGSFSTLEIQRTEQGDSAMYLCASSFRPGQTYTDTQYFGPGTRLTVL.

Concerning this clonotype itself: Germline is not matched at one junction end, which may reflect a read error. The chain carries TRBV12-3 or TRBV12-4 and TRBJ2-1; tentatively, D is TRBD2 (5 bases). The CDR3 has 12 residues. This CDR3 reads CAGSSFEGEQFF. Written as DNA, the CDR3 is TGTGCCGGCAGTTCGTTTGAGGGTGAGCAGTTCTTC.